The 10 T cell receptor beta chains listed next were all sequenced from one sample in a study of blood T cell repertoires in COVID-19. The assay was immunoSEQ multiplex PCR, and TCRdb's table has in-frame clones only and misses some. The sample includes around 220,000 clones, approximately 81% of them seen just once. Sequences were obtained from peripheral blood. The origin of the receptors is a woman at least 80 years old with acute or convalescent COVID-19.

This chain connects TRBV30 to TRBJ1-3, with a weak D call TRBD1 (5 bases). The CDR3 loop spans 13 amino acids. V lost 4 bases and J lost 4, with 11 bases in between. Germline lookup yields CDR1 GTSNPN and CDR2 SVGIG (reference sequence). The CDR3 sequence: CAWTRGSGNTIYF. Here the CDR3 DNA reads TGTGCCTGGACCCGGGGGTCCGGAAACACCATATATTTT.

This chain joins TRBV7-9 and TRBJ1-2; D might be TRBD1 (5 bases). Between the trimmed V and J ends, which lost 2 bases and 6 bases, there was a span of 7 bases. The CDR3 consists of 12 residues. The germline V gene encodes CDR1 SEHNR and CDR2 FQNEAQ (reference sequence). DNA for the CDR3: TGTGCCAGCAGCTTATGGGGCGATGGCTACACCTTC. It yields the protein CASSLWGDGYTF.

The chain uses TRBV27 and TRBJ2-1; 8 bases fit TRBD1. V dropped 8 bases and J dropped 2; count of bases not matched to a gene: 8. The CDR3 extends over 15 amino acids. Germline CDR1 and CDR2: MNHEY and SMNVEV (reference sequence). This CDR3 reads CASDQKQGAYNEQFF. CDR3 bases: TGTGCCAGCGACCAAAAACAGGGGGCCTACAATGAGCAGTTCTTC.

The genes are TRBV5-6 and TRBJ2-4; 9 bases agree with TRBD1. The CDR3 has 14 residues. The germline V gene has CDR1 SGHDT and CDR2 YYEEEE. J gave up 4 bases and V 5 bases, and 4 bases lay outside the gene matches. Here the CDR3 reads CASRPQGAKNIQYF. The CDR3 DNA sequence: TGTGCCAGCAGGCCACAGGGGGCGAAAAACATTCAGTACTTC.

This clone was seen a few times. The chain links TRBV7-9 to TRBJ2-7; 10 nucleotides line up with TRBD1. In germline, CDR1 is SEHNR, CDR2 FQNEAQ (reference sequence). V was pared by 5 bases and J by 3 bases, with 4 bases of the junction left unmatched. The CDR3 sequence is 14 residues long. CDR3 DNA: TGTGCCAGCAGCCCTGGGACAGGGGTCTACGAGCAGTACTTC. Amino acids: CASSPGTGVYEQYF.

The V and J genes are TRBV5-1 and TRBJ2-7; the D gene is possibly TRBD2 (6 bases). CDR1 is SGHRS, CDR2 YFSETQ, per germline. Trimming cost V 7 bases and J 1 base, with 9 bases left between them. This CDR3 comprises 12 residues. The CDR3 spells CASGGNSYEQYF. The CDR3 bases are TGCGCCAGCGGGGGGAATTCCTACGAGCAGTACTTC.

This chain joins TRBV7-9 and TRBJ1-6; D may be TRBD1 (5 bases). Germline-derived CDR1 and CDR2 are SEHNR and FQNEAQ (reference sequence). The CDR3 is 15 residues long. V lost 4 bases, J lost 7 bases, and 14 bases lay in between. Here the CDR3 DNA reads TGTGCCAGCAGCTCCGCGTGGGGGGGGAATTCACCCCTCCACTTT. Amino acid sequence: CASSSAWGGNSPLHF.

This sequence joins TRBV5-4 and TRBJ2-7, with a tentative D call TRBD2 (7 bases). V lost 2 bases, J lost 6 bases, and 15 bases lay in between. Germline lookup yields CDR1 SGHNT and CDR2 YYREEE (reference sequence). The CDR3 has 14 amino acids. In DNA, the CDR3 is TGTGCCAGCAGCTTAAGGGGGAGGGCCGGCGAGCAGTACTTC. This translates into CASSLRGRAGEQYF.

In this sample, this clone turned up once. The rearrangement joins TRBV30 to TRBJ1-5, with 10 bases identical to TRBD1. This CDR3 region has 14 residues. V shed 4 bases and J 6 bases; nucleotides not matched to a gene: 6. Germline values: CDR1 GTSNPN, CDR2 SVGIG (reference sequence). CDR3 in amino acids: CAWNAGQGTQPQHF. CDR3 bases: TGTGCCTGGAATGCGGGACAGGGGACTCAGCCCCAGCATTTT.

This clone has a single count. This chain connects TRBV3-1 (or the pseudogene TRBV3-2) to TRBJ1-3, with D possibly TRBD1 on 6 matching bases. Germline V CDR1 and CDR2: LGHDT, YNNKEL (reference sequence). Trimming took off 8 bases at V and 2 bases at J, with 10 bases between the two ends. The CDR3 covers 13 residues. As DNA, the CDR3 is TGTGCCAGCGACCCAGGGGCTGGAAACACCATATATTTT. Translating gives CASDPGAGNTIYF.